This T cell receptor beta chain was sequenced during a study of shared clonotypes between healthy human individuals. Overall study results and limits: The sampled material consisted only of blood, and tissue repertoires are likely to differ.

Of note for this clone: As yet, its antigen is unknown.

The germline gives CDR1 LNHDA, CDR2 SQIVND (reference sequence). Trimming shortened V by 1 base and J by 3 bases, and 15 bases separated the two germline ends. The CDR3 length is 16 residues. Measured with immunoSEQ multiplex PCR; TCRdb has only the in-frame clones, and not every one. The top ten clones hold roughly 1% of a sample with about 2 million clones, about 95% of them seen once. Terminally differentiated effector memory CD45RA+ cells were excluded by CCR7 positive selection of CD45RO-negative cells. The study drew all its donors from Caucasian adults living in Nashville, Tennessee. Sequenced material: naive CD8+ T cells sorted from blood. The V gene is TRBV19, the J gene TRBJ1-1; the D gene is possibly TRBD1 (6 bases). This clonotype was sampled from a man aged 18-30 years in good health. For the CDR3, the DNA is TGTGCCAGTAGTATAGCCCCATCCGGGGGCCACACTGAAGCTTTCTTT. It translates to CASSIAPSGGHTEAFF.